This passage covers 11 T cell receptor beta chains from one sample sequenced in a study of blood T cell repertoires in COVID-19. Some clones are missing from TCRdb's copy, which holds only in-frame ones; the method was immunoSEQ multiplex PCR. Of 55,000 to 75,000 clones listed, 82% were seen once; the top ten hold around 15%. Input material: peripheral blood. The receptors derive from a man at least 80 years old with active COVID-19.

CDR3 nucleotide sequence: TGTGCCAGCAGTTCGGCAGGGGATACGCAGTATTTT. This encodes CASSSAGDTQYF. The V gene is TRBV27, the J gene TRBJ2-3; the D gene is possibly TRBD1 (5 bases). Trimming stripped 4 bases from V and 6 bases from J, with 8 bases between. Per the germline V gene, CDR1 is MNHEY and CDR2 is SMNVEV (reference sequence). The CDR3 is made up of 12 amino acids.

This clone was recorded once. V gene TRBV7-2 combines with J gene TRBJ1-5; tentatively, D is TRBD1 (5 bases). Between the trimmed V and J ends, which lost 1 base and 5 bases, there was a span of 9 bases. The germline gives CDR1 SGHTA, CDR2 FQGNSA. The CDR3 is 14 amino acids. The CDR3 sequence is CASSLDPRDQPQHF. The CDR3 DNA reads TGTGCCAGCAGCTTAGACCCCAGGGATCAGCCCCAGCATTTT.

This chain links TRBV24-1 with TRBJ2-1; a possible D gene is TRBD2 (6 bases). CDR1 is KGHDR, CDR2 SFDVKD, per germline. The CDR3 extends over 12 amino acids. Trimming took off 1 base at V and 9 bases at J, with 6 bases between the two ends. CDR3 in DNA: TGTGCCACCAGTGATTTCGGGAGTGAGCAGTTCTTC. It is translated as CATSDFGSEQFF.

The rearrangement links TRBV7-2 to TRBJ2-6, with a tentative D call TRBD2 (5 bases). Germline values: CDR1 SGHTA, CDR2 FQGNSA. The CDR3 has 16 residues. The germline V and J ends were trimmed by 5 bases and 0 bases, with 11 bases remaining between them. CDR3 protein: CASSGRGSSGANVLTF. Here the CDR3 DNA reads TGTGCCAGCAGCGGAAGAGGGTCCTCTGGGGCCAACGTCCTGACTTTC.

The chain employs TRBV5-5 and TRBJ2-1; weak D call: TRBD2 (6 bases). Germline V gives CDR1 SGHKS, CDR2 YYEKEE (reference sequence). The CDR3 has 14 residues. V lost 0 bases, J lost 10 bases, and 14 bases lay in between. The CDR3 protein is CASSLGGAGPEQFF. CDR3 sequence (DNA): TGTGCCAGCAGCTTGGGTGGAGCGGGCCCAGAGCAGTTCTTC.

This clone appeared a single time. This sequence joins TRBV28 and TRBJ1-1; the D is unclear. Germline CDR1 and CDR2: MDHEN and SYDVKM. The ends were cut back, 3 bases at V and 3 bases at J, with 8 bases in the middle. The CDR3 totals 13 residues. CDR3 amino acids: CASSLPEYTEAFF. The CDR3 region has the DNA TGTGCCAGCAGTTTGCCCGAGTACACTGAAGCTTTCTTT. Full variable domain (rest looked up from reference TRBV28 and TRBJ1-1): DVKVTQSSRYLVKRTGEKVFLECVQDMDHENMFWYRQDPGLGLRLIYFSYDVKMKEKGDIPEGYSVSREKKERFSLILESASTNQTSMYLCASSLPEYTEAFFGQGTRLTVV.

The chain joins TRBV5-1 to TRBJ1-1; 9 bases fit TRBD1. The CDR3 spans 14 residues. Germline trimming cut 5 bases from V and 3 bases from J; bases unmatched to any gene: 5. Germline lookup yields CDR1 SGHRS and CDR2 YFSETQ. The CDR3 DNA sequence: TGCGCCAGCAGACCAGGGACAGGGTACACTGAAGCTTTCTTT. Encoded protein: CASRPGTGYTEAFF.

The chain links TRBV20-1 to TRBJ2-2, with D uncertain. The germline CDR1 and CDR2 sequences are DFQATT and SNEGSKA (reference sequence). The CDR3 length is 14 residues. V shed 3 bases and J shed 7 bases, with 15 bases lying between them. The CDR3 coding sequence is TGCAGTGCTAGTACCCCCAGGCCGGACGGGGAGCTGTTTTTT. It translates to CSASTPRPDGELFF.

The V and J genes are TRBV5-8 and TRBJ1-4; D not resolved. V was clipped by 1 base and J by 3 bases, with 13 bases between them. The CDR3 has 16 amino acids. The V gene's germline CDR1 is SGHTS and CDR2 YDEGEE. The CDR3 DNA is TGTGCCAGCAGCTTGTTTTATACTTCATCTAATGAAAAACTGTTTTTT. Encoded protein: CASSLFYTSSNEKLFF.

Here the CDR3 DNA reads TGTGCCAGCAGCCAAGATGTAGCCCGGCGGGGGGGACTCACCTACGAGCAGTACTTC. This sequence encodes CASSQDVARRGGLTYEQYF. V usage is TRBV4-2 and J usage is TRBJ2-7, with TRBD2 matching 9 bases. Germline values: CDR1 LGHNA, CDR2 YNFKEQ. J was trimmed by 2 bases and V by 0 bases; bases with no gene match: 14. This CDR3 is 19 amino acids long.

This chain joins TRBV6-6 and TRBJ2-3; TRBD1 aligns across 8 bases. The CDR3 is 15 residues long. The germline V gene has CDR1 MNHNY and CDR2 SVGAGI (reference sequence). The V segment lost 6 bases and the J segment 0 bases; nucleotides outside the gene matches: 5. The CDR3 here is CASRRTGTSTDTQYF. For the CDR3, the DNA is TGTGCCAGCAGGCGGACAGGGACTAGCACAGATACGCAGTATTTT.